This record concerns one T cell receptor (beta chain) sequence. Libraries were prepared by immunoSEQ multiplex PCR; TCRdb keeps only in-frame clonotypes and omits some of them. The sample carries about 97,000 clones, approximately 91% recorded once. The entry originates in a study of T cell changes during pregnancy in multiple sclerosis. Germline trimming cut 0 bases from V and 4 bases from J; bases unmatched to any gene: 4. Germline CDR1 and CDR2: SGHDT and YYEEEE. This CDR3 has 15 amino acids. This receptor was identified in a female donor with multiple sclerosis, enrolled in a pregnancy study. The rearrangement links TRBV5-6 to TRBJ2-1; 7 nucleotides agree with TRBD1. The sample consisted of peripheral blood, taken in the second trimester of pregnancy. The CDR3 is CASSLGDRVYNEQFF. DNA of the CDR3: TGTGCCAGCAGCTTGGGTGACAGGGTGTACAATGAGCAGTTCTTC.